This record looks at one T cell receptor (beta chain) sequence and its context. The CDR3 extends over 15 amino acids. CDR1 is SGHDT, CDR2 YYEEEE, per germline. V shed 4 bases and J 8 bases; nucleotides not matched to a gene: 10. As processed by the authors: Estimation of nucleated cell counts was performed using reference gene primer amplification. The data were produced by immunoSEQ multiplex PCR, yet TCRdb's version contains in-frame clones alone and is incomplete. The DNA was the basis for D and trimming; V, J and clone size are from that table. The sample includes about 52,000 clones, around 84% of them seen just once. This entry is derived from a study of blood T cell repertoires in COVID-19. Study overall: Sites across the United States, Italy and Spain contributed samples from acute and convalescent COVID-19.

This clonotype originated in a man between 70 and 80 years old with acute or convalescent COVID-19. The chain carries TRBV5-6 and TRBJ2-2; 8 bases are shared with TRBD1. The sequencing input was peripheral blood. CDR3 sequence: CASSPVGQGGGELFF. The CDR3, as DNA: TGTGCCAGCAGCCCCGTCGGACAGGGCGGAGGGGAGCTGTTTTTT.